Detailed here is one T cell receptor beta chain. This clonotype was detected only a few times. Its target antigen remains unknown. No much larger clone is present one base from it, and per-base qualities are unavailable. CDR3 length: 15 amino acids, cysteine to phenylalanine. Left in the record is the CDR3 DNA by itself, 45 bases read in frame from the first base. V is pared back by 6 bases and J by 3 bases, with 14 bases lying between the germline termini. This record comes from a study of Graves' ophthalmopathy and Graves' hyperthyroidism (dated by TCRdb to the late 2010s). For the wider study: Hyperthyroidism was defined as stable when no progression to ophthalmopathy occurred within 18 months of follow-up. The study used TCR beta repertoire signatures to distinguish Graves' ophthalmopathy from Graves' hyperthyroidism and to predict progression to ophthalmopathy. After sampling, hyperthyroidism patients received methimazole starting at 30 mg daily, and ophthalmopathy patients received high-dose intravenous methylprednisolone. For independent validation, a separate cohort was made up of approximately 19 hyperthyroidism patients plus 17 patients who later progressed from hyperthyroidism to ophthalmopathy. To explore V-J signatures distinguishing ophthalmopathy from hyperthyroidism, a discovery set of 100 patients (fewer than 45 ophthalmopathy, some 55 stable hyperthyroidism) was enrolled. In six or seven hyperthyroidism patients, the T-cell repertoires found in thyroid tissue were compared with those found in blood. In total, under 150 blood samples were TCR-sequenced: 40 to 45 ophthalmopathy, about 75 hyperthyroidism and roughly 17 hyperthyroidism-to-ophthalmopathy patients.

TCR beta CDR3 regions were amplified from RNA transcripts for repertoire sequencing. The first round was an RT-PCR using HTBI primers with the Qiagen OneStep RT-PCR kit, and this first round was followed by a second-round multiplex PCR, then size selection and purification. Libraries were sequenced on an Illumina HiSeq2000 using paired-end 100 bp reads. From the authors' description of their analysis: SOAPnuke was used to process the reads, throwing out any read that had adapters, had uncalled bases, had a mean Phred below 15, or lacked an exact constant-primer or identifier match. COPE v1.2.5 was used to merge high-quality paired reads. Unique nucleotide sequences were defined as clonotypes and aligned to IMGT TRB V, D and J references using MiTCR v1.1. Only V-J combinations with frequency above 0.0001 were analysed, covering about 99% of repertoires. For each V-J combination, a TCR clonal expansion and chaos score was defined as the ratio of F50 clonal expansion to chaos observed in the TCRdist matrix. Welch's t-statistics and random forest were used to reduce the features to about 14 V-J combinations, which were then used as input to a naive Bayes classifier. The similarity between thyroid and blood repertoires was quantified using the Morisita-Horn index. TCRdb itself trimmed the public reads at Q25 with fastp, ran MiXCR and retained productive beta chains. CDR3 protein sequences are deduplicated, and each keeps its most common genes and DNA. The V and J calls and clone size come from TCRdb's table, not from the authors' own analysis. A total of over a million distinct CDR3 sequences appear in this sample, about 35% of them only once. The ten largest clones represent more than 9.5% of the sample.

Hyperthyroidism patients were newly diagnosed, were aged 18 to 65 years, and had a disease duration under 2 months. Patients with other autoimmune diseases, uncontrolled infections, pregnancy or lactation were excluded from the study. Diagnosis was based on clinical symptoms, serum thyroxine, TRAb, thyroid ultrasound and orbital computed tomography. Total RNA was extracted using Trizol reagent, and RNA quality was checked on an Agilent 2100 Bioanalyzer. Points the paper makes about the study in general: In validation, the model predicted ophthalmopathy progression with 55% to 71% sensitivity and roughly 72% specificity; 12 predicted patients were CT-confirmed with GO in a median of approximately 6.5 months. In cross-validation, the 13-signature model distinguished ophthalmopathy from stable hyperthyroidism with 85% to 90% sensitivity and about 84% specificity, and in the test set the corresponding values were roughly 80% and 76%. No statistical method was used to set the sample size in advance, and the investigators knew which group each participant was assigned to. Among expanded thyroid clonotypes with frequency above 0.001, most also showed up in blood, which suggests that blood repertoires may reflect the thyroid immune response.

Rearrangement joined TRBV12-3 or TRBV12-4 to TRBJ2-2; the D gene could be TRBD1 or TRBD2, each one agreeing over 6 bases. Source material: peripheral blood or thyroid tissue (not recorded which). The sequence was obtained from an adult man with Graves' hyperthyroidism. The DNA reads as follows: TGTGCCAGCAGCGGTGGGGGGCCGTACACCGGGGAGCTGTTTTTT. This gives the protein CASSGGGPYTGELFF.